Listed below are T cell receptor beta chains from one sample, sequenced in a study of response to subunit inactivated influenza vaccine. TCRdb fed the RT-PCR reads into MiXCR, producing one record per CDR3 protein. The sample shows about 520,000 distinct CDR3 sequences, roughly 7.9% of them seen only once. This specimen was PBMCs from blood, taken 23 months after vaccination. The receptors were sampled from a man aged 45-69 years who received an inactivated influenza vaccine. The CDR3 runs from the conserved cysteine through the conserved F or W. The D gene is left open where the match is weak. Not every row has a clone size; where given, it reads once, few, many or a size class.

clone size: NA; D gene: TRBD1; V gene: TRBV4-2; J gene: TRBJ2-3; CDR3 DNA: TGTGCCAGCAGCCAAGATGTGCCAGGGGGCGCAGATACGCAGTATTTT; CDR3 protein: CASSQDVPGGADTQYF
clone size: few; D gene: NA; V gene: TRBV15; J gene: TRBJ2-2; CDR3 DNA: TGTGCCACCAGCCCCCGAGGGGGAAACACCGGGGAGCTGTTTTTT; CDR3 protein: CATSPRGGNTGELFF
clone size: many; D gene: TRBD1; V gene: TRBV29-1; J gene: TRBJ2-7; CDR3 DNA: TGCAGCGTTGTAAAAGGACAGGGGGACTACGAGCAGTACTTC; CDR3 protein: CSVVKGQGDYEQYF
clone size: few; D gene: NA; V gene: TRBV11-2; J gene: TRBJ2-7; CDR3 DNA: TGTGCCAGCAGCTCCCCCAGGGGTTTCGGGTTCGGAGCCTACGAGCAGTACTTC; CDR3 protein: CASSSPRGFGFGAYEQYF
clone size: many; D gene: NA; V gene: TRBV29-1; J gene: TRBJ1-2; CDR3 DNA: TGCAGCGTAAGGGAGATGGGGGATGGCTACACCTTC; CDR3 protein: CSVREMGDGYTF
clone size: NA; D gene: TRBD1; V gene: TRBV4-2; J gene: TRBJ2-3; CDR3 DNA: TGTGCCAGCAGCCAGGGGACAGGGGGTTTTGAAGATACGCAGTATTTT; CDR3 protein: CASSQGTGGFEDTQYF
clone size: NA; D gene: NA; V gene: TRBV20-1; J gene: TRBJ2-2; CDR3 DNA: TGCAGTGCTAGTGGGGGGGCAGCCGGGGAGCTGTTTTTT; CDR3 protein: CSASGGAAGELFF
clone size: many; D gene: NA; V gene: TRBV4-2; J gene: TRBJ2-7; CDR3 DNA: TGTGCCAGCAGCCAAGTCCTGGTCCCGGGCGAGCAGTACTTC; CDR3 protein: CASSQVLVPGEQYF
clone size: few; D gene: TRBD1; V gene: TRBV20-1; J gene: TRBJ2-1; CDR3 DNA: TGCAGTGCTAGAGACGGGACAGGGGTTGGTGAGCAGTTCTTC; CDR3 protein: CSARDGTGVGEQFF
clone size: NA; D gene: NA; V gene: TRBV6-5; J gene: TRBJ1-2; CDR3 DNA: TGTGCCAGCAGACAGTTAGACTATGGCTACACCTTC; CDR3 protein: CASRQLDYGYTF
clone size: NA; D gene: NA; V gene: TRBV7-8; J gene: TRBJ1-6; CDR3 DNA: TGTGCCAGCAGGGACCGGGAACATAATTCACCCCTCCACTTT; CDR3 protein: CASRDREHNSPLHF
clone size: few; D gene: NA; V gene: TRBV29-1; J gene: TRBJ2-1; CDR3 DNA: TGCAGCGTTGAAGGACAGTACAATGAGCAGTTCTTC; CDR3 protein: CSVEGQYNEQFF
clone size: many; D gene: TRBD1; V gene: TRBV7-2; J gene: TRBJ1-1; CDR3 DNA: TGTGCCAGCAGCTTAAGGGTGTCCAGGGGGGACACTGAAGCTTTCTTT; CDR3 protein: CASSLRVSRGDTEAFF
clone size: few; D gene: TRBD2; V gene: TRBV6-1; J gene: TRBJ2-3; CDR3 DNA: TGTGCCAGCAGGAAACTAGCGGGACCCACAGATACGCAGTATTTT; CDR3 protein: CASRKLAGPTDTQYF
clone size: NA; D gene: NA; V gene: TRBV11-2; J gene: TRBJ1-1; CDR3 DNA: TGTGCCAGCAGCCGGGACATAGTGAACACTGAAGCTTTCTTT; CDR3 protein: CASSRDIVNTEAFF
clone size: few; D gene: NA; V gene: TRBV7-2; J gene: TRBJ2-7; CDR3 DNA: TGTGCCAGCAGCTCCAGACATAGGGTCTCCTACGAGCAGTACTTC; CDR3 protein: CASSSRHRVSYEQYF
clone size: NA; D gene: NA; V gene: TRBV20-1; J gene: TRBJ1-1; CDR3 DNA: TGCAGTGCGCGGGGGGGAGTGGCTGAAGCTTTCTTT; CDR3 protein: CSARGGVAEAFF
clone size: few; D gene: NA; V gene: TRBV20-1; J gene: TRBJ2-3; CDR3 DNA: TGCAGTGCTACCAAGGGGAAGGGAGCGGTTCTCACAGATACGCAGTATTTT; CDR3 protein: CSATKGKGAVLTDTQYF
clone size: NA; D gene: TRBD2; V gene: TRBV5-6; J gene: TRBJ2-1; CDR3 DNA: TGTGCCAGCAGCAGCCGTGGGCTAGCGGGGGTCGAGCAGTTCTTC; CDR3 protein: CASSSRGLAGVEQFF
clone size: NA; D gene: TRBD2; V gene: TRBV20-1; J gene: TRBJ2-2; CDR3 DNA: TGCAGTGCAAGGACTAGCGGGAGCTCCGGGGAGCTGTTTTTT; CDR3 protein: CSARTSGSSGELFF
clone size: few; D gene: NA; V gene: TRBV2; J gene: TRBJ2-1; CDR3 DNA: TGTGCCAGCAGTTTCCGCCGGGATGAGCAGTTCTTC; CDR3 protein: CASSFRRDEQFF
clone size: NA; D gene: TRBD2; V gene: TRBV27; J gene: TRBJ2-1; CDR3 DNA: TGTGCCAGCAGTAACCGACTAGCGGGAGTGGGGAATGAGCAGTTCTTC; CDR3 protein: CASSNRLAGVGNEQFF
clone size: few; D gene: NA; V gene: TRBV6-1; J gene: TRBJ2-1; CDR3 DNA: TGTGCCAGCAGCCTAGGTAGGGGTCCGCTGTTCTTC; CDR3 protein: CASSLGRGPLFF